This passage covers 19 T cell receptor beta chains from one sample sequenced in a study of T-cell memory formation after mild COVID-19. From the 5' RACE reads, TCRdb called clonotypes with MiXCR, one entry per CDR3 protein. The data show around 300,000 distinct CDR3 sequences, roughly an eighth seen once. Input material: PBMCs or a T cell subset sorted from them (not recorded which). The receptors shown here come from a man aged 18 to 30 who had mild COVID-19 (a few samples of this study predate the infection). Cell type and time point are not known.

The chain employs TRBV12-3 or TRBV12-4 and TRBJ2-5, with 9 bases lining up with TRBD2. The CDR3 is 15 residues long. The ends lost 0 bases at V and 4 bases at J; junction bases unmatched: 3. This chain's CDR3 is CASSLAQAGGETQYF. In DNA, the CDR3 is TGTGCCAGCAGTTTAGCGCAAGCGGGGGGAGAGACCCAGTACTTC.

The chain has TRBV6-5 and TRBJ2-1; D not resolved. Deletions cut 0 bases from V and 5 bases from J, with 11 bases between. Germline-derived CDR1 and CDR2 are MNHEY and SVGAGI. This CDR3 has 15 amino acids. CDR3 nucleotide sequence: TGTGCCAGCAGTTACTCAGGGAAGGCCCACAATGAGCAGTTCTTC. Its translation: CASSYSGKAHNEQFF.

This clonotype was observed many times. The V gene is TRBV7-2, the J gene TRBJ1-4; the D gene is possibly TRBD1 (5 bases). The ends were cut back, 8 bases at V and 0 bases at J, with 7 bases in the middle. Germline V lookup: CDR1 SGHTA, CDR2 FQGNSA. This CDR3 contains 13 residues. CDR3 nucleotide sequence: TGTGCCAGCCAGACAGCAACTAATGAAAAACTGTTTTTT. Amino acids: CASQTATNEKLFF. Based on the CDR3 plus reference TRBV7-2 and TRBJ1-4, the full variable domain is GAGVSQSPSNKVTEKGKDVELRCDPISGHTALYWYRQSLGQGLEFLIYFQGNSAPDKSGLPSDRFSAERTGGSVSTLTIQRTQQEDSAVYLCASQTATNEKLFFGSGTQLSVL.

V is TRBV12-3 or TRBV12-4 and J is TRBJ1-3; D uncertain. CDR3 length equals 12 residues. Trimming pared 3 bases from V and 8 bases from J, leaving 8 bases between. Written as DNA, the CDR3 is TGTGCCAGCAGTTTTAGTGGGGACACCATATATTTT. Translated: CASSFSGDTIYF.

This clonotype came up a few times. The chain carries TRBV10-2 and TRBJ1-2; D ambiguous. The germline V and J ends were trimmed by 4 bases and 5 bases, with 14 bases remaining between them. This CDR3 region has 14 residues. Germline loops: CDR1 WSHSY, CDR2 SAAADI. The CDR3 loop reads CASSAGLDWYGYTF. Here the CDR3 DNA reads TGCGCCAGCAGTGCTGGATTAGATTGGTATGGCTACACCTTC.

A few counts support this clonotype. The CDR3 DNA sequence: TGTGCCAGCAGCGTAGAACTCGGGACTCCAACACGCACAGATACGCAGTATTTT. This translates into CASSVELGTPTRTDTQYF. The gene calls are TRBV9 and TRBJ2-3; TRBD2 might be the D (6 bases). CDR3 size: 18 residues. From germline, CDR1 is SGDLS and CDR2 YYNGEE. Between the trimmed V and J ends, which lost 0 bases and 1 base, there was a span of 18 bases.

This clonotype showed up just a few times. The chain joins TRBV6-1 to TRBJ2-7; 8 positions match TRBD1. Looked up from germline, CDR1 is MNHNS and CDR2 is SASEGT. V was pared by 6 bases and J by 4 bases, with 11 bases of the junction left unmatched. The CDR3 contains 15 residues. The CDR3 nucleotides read TGTGCCAGCAGAGGGGAGACAGGGGCTGGGTACGAGCAGTACTTC. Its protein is CASRGETGAGYEQYF.

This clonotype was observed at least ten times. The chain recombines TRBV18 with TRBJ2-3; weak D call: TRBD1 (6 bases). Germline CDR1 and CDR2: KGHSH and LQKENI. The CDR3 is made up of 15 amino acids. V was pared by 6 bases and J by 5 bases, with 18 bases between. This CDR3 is CASSTMGARKDTQYF. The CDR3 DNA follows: TGTGCCAGCTCCACGATGGGGGCGAGAAAAGATACGCAGTATTTT.

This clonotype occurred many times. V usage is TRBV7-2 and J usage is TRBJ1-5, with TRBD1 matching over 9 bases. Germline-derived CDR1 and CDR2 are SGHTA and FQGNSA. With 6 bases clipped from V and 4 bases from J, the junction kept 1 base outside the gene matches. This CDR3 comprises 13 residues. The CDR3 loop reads CASSGTGNQPQHF. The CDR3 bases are TGTGCCAGCAGTGGGACAGGGAATCAGCCCCAGCATTTT. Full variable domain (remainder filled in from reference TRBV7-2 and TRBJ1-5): GAGVSQSPSNKVTEKGKDVELRCDPISGHTALYWYRQSLGQGLEFLIYFQGNSAPDKSGLPSDRFSAERTGGSVSTLTIQRTQQEDSAVYLCASSGTGNQPQHFGDGTRLSIL.

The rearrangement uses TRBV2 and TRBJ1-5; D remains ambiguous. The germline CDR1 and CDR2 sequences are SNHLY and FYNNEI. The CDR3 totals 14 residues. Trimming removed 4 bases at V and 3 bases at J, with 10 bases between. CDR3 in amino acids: CASSVEVSNQPQHF. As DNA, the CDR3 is TGTGCCAGCAGTGTAGAGGTTTCCAATCAGCCCCAGCATTTT.

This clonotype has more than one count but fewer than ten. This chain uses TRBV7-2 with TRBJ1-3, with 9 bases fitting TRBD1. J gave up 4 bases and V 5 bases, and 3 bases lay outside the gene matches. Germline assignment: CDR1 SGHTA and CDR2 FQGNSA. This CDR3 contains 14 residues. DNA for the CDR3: TGTGCCAGCAGCGCCGGGACAGGGGGAAACACCATATATTTT. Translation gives CASSAGTGGNTIYF. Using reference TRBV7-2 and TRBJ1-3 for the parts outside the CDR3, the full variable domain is GAGVSQSPSNKVTEKGKDVELRCDPISGHTALYWYRQSLGQGLEFLIYFQGNSAPDKSGLPSDRFSAERTGGSVSTLTIQRTQQEDSAVYLCASSAGTGGNTIYFGEGSWLTVV.

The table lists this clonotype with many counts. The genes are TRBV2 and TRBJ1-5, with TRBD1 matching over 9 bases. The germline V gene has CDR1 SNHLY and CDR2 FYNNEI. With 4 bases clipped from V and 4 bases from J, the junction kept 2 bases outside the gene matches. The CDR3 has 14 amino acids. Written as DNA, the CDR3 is TGTGCCAGCAGTGCGACAGGGGGTAATCAGCCCCAGCATTTT. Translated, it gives CASSATGGNQPQHF.

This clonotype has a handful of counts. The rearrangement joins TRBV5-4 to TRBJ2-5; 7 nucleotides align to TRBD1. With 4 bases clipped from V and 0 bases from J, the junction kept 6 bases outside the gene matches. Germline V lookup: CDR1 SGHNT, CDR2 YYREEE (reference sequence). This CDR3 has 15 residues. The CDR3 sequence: CASSPTGTYQETQYF. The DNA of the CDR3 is TGTGCCAGCAGCCCGACAGGGACCTACCAAGAGACCCAGTACTTC.

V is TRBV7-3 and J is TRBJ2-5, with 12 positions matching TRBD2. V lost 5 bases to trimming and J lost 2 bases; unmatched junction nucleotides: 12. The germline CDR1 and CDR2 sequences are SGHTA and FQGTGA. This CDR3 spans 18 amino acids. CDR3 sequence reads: CASSPGVGLAGGQETQYF. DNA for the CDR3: TGTGCCAGCAGCCCCGGGGTGGGGCTAGCGGGAGGGCAAGAGACCCAGTACTTC.

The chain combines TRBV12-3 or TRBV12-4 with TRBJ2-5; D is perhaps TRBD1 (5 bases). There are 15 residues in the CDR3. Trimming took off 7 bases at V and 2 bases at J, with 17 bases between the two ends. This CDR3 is CASIQGIHIQETQYF. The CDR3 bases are TGTGCCAGCATCCAGGGAATCCATATTCAAGAGACCCAGTACTTC.

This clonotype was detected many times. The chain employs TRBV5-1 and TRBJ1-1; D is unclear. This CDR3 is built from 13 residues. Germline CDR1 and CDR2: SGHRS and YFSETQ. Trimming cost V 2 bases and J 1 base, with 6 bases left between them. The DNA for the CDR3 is TGCGCCAGCAGCTTCAGGAAGAACACTGAAGCTTTCTTT. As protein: CASSFRKNTEAFF.

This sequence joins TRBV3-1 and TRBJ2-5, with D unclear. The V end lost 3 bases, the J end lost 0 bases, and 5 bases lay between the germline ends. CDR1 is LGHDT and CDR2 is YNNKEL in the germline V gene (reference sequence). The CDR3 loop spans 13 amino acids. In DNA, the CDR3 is TGTGCCAGCAGCCATTCGTACCAAGAGACCCAGTACTTC. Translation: CASSHSYQETQYF.

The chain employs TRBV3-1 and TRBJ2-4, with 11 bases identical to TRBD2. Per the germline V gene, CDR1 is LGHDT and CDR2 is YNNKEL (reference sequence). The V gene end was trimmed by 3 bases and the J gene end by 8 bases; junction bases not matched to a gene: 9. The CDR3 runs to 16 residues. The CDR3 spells CASSQTSGATADIQYF. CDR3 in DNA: TGTGCCAGCAGCCAGACTAGCGGGGCGACGGCTGACATTCAGTACTTC. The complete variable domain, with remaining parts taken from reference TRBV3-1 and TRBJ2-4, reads DTAVSQTPKYLVTQMGNDKSIKCEQNLGHDTMYWYKQDSKKFLKIMFSYNNKELIINETVPNRFSPKSPDKAHLNLHINSLELGDSAVYFCASSQTSGATADIQYFGAGTRLSVL.

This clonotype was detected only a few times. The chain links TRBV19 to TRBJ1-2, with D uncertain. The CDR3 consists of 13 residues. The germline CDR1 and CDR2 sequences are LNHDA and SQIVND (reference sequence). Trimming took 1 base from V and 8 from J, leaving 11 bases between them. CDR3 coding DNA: TGTGCCAGTAGTATAGCTCTTGAAGGAGGCTACACCTTC. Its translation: CASSIALEGGYTF.